This T cell receptor beta chain was found in a study of cytomegalovirus exposure and HLA in healthy donors. PCR used 60 Vbeta primers and 13 Jbeta primers. The assay was immunoSEQ multiplex PCR, and TCRdb's table has in-frame clones only and misses some. Of roughly 100,000 clones listed, 84% are singletons. Between the trimmed V and J ends, which lost 2 bases and 4 bases, there was a span of 12 bases. CDR1 is SGHKS, CDR2 YYEKEE, per germline (reference sequence). The CDR3 length is 14 residues. This sequence joins TRBV5-5 and TRBJ1-2, with D possibly TRBD1 on 5 matching bases. The sample taken for sequencing was PBMCs. The clonotype originates from a young woman in good health and CMV-seropositive. The CDR3 region has the DNA TGTGCCAGCAGCTTAGACAGTCCCATCTATGGCTACACCTTC. This codes for CASSLDSPIYGYTF.